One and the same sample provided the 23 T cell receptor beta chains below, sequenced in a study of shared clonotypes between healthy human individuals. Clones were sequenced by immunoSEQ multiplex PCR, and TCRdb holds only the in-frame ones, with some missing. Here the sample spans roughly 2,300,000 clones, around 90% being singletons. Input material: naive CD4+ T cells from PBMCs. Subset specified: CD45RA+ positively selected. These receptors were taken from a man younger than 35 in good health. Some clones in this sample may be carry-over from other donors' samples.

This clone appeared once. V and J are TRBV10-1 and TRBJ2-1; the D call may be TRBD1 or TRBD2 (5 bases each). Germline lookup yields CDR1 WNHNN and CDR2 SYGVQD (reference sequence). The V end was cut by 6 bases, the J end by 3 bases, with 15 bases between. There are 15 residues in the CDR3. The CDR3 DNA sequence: TGCGCCAGCAGGGGGCGGGCTCAATTCTACAATGAGCAGTTCTTC. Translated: CASRGRAQFYNEQFF.

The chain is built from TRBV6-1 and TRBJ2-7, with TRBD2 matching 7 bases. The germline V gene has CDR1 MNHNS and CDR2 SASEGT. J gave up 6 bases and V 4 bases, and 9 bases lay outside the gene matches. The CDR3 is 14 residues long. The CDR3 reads CASSGMAGVSEQYF. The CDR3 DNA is TGTGCCAGCAGTGGGATGGCGGGAGTCTCCGAGCAGTACTTC.

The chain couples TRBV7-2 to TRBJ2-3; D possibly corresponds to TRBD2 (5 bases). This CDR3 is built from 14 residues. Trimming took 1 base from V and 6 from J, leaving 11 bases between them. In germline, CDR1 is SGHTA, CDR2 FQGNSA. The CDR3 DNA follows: TGTGCCAGCAGCTTAGTTGGGGTAGCGGATACGCAGTATTTT. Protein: CASSLVGVADTQYF.

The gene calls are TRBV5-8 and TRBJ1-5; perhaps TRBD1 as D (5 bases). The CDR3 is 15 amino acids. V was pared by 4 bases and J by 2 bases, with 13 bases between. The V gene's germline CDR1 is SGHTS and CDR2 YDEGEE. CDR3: CASSPLGAGNQPQHF. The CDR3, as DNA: TGTGCCAGCAGCCCTCTCGGGGCGGGCAATCAGCCCCAGCATTTT.

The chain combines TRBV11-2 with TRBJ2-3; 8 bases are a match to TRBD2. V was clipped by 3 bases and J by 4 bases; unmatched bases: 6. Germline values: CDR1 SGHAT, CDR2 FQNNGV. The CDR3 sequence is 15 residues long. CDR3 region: CASSFTAGVADTQYF. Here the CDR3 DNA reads TGTGCCAGCAGCTTTACAGCGGGAGTGGCAGATACGCAGTATTTT.

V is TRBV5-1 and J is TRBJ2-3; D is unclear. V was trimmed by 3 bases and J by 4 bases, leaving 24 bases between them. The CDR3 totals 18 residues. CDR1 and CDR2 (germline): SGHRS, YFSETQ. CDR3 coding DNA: TGCGCCAGCAGCTACATAATAGCACAGTCCCACACTGCAGATACGCAGTATTTT. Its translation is CASSYIIAQSHTADTQYF.

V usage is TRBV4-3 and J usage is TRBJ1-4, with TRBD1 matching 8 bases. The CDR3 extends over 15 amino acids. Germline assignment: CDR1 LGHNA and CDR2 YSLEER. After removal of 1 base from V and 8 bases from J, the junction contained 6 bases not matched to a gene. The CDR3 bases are TGCGCCAGCAGCCAAGGCGGGACAGGCCTCGAAAAACTGTTTTTT. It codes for CASSQGGTGLEKLFF.

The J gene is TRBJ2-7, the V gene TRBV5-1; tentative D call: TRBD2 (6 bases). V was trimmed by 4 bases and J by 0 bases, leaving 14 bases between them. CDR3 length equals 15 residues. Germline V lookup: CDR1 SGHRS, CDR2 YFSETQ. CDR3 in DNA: TGCGCCAGCAGCCCGGGAGATGCAAGCTCCTACGAGCAGTACTTC. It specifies CASSPGDASSYEQYF.

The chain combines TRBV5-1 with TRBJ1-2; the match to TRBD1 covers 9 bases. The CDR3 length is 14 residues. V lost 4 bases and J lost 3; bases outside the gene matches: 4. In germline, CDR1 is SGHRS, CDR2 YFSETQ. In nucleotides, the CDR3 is TGCGCCAGCAGCCCGGACAGGGGAGACTATGGCTACACCTTC. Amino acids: CASSPDRGDYGYTF.

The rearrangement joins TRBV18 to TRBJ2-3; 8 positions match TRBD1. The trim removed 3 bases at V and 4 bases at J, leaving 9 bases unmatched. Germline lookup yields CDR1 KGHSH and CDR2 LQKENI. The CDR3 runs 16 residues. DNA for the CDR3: TGTGCCAGCTCACCCCGCGGGCAGGGGGCCGCAGATACGCAGTATTTT. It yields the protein CASSPRGQGAADTQYF.

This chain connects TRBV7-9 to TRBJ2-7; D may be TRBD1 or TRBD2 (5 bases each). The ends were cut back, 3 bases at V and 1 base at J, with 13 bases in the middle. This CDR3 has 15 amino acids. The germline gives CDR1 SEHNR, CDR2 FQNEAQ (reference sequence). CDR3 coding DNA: TGTGCCAGCAGCTTCTGGGAGAGGGGTTCCTACGAGCAGTACTTC. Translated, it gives CASSFWERGSYEQYF.

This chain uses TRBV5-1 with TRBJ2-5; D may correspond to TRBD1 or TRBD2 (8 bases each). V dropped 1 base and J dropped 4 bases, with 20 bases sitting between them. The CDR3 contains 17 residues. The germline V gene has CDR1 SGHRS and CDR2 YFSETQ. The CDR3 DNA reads TGCGCCAGCAGCTTGATTCCAGGGGGCGCGGGGGGAGAGACCCAGTACTTC. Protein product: CASSLIPGGAGGETQYF.

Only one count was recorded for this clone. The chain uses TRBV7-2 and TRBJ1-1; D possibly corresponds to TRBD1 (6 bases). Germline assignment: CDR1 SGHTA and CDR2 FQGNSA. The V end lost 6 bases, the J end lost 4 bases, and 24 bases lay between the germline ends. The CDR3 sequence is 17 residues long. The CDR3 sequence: CASRIKFIRDMGTEAFF. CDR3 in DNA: TGTGCCAGCAGAATTAAATTCATCCGGGACATGGGCACTGAAGCTTTCTTT.

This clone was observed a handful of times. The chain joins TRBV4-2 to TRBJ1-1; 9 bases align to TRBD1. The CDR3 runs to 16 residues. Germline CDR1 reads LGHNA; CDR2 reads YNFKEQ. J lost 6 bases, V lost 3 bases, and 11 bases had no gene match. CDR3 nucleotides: TGTGCCAGCAGCCAGCGTGCCGGGACAGGGATGGCTGAAGCTTTCTTT. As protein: CASSQRAGTGMAEAFF.

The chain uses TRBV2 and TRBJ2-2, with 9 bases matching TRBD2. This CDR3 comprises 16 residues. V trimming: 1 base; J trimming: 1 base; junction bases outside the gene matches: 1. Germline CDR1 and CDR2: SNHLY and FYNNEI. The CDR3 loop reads CASSEVLAGNTGELFF. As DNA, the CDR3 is TGTGCCAGCAGTGAAGTACTAGCGGGGAACACCGGGGAGCTGTTTTTT. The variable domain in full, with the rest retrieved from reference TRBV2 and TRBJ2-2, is EPEVTQTPSHQVTQMGQEVILRCVPISNHLYFYWYRQILGQKVEFLVSFYNNEISEKSEIFDDQFSVERPDGSNFTLKIRSTKLEDSAMYFCASSEVLAGNTGELFFGEGSRLTVL.

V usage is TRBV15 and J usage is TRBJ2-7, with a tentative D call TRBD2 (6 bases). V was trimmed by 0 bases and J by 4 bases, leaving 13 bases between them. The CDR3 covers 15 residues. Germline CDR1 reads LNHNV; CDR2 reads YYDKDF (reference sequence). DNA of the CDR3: TGTGCCACCAGCAGAGATATGGGACTCTTGTACGAGCAGTACTTC. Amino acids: CATSRDMGLLYEQYF. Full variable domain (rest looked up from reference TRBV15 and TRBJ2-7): DAMVIQNPRYQVTQFGKPVTLSCSQTLNHNVMYWYQQKSSQAPKLLFHYYDKDFNNEADTPDNFQSRRPNTSFCFLDIRSPGLGDTAMYLCATSRDMGLLYEQYFGPGTRLTVT.

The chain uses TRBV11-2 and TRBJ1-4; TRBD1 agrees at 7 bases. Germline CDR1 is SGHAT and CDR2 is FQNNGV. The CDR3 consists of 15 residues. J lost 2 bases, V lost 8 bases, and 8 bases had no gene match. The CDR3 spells CASRAMGQTNEKLFF. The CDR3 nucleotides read TGTGCCAGCCGGGCGATGGGACAGACTAATGAAAAACTGTTTTTT.

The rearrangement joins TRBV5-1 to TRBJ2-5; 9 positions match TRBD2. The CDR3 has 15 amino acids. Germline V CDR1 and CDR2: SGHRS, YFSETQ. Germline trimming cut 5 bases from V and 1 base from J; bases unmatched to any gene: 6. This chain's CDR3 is CASRSLAGSQETQYF. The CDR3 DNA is TGCGCCAGCAGGTCGCTAGCGGGGTCCCAAGAGACCCAGTACTTC. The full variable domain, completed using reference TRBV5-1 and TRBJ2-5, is KAGVTQTPRYLIKTRGQQVTLSCSPISGHRSVSWYQQTPGQGLQFLFEYFSETQRNKGNFPGRFSGRQFSNSRSEMNVSTLELGDSALYLCASRSLAGSQETQYFGPGTRLLVL.

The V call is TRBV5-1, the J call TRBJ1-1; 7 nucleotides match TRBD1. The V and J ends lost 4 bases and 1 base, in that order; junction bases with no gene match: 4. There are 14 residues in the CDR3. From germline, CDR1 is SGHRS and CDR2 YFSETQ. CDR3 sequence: CASSIKGANTEAFF. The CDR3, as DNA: TGCGCCAGCAGCATAAAGGGGGCGAACACTGAAGCTTTCTTT.

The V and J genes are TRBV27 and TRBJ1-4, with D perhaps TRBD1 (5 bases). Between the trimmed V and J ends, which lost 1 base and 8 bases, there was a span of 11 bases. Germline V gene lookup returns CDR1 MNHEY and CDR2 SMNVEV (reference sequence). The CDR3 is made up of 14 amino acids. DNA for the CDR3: TGTGCCAGCAGTTTATTGAGGGGTCGGGAAAAACTGTTTTTT. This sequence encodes CASSLLRGREKLFF.

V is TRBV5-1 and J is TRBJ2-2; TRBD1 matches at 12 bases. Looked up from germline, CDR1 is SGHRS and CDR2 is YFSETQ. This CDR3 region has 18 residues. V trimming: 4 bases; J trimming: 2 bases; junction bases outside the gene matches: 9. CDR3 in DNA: TGCGCCAGCAGCCTTACCCCGGGACAGGGGGCTAACACCGGGGAGCTGTTTTTT. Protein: CASSLTPGQGANTGELFF.

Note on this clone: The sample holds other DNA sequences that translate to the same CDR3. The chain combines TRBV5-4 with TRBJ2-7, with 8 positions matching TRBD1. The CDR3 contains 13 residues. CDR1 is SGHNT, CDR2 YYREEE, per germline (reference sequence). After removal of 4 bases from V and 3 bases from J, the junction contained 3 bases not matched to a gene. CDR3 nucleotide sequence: TGTGCCAGCAGCCGGGGACAGGACTACGAGCAGTACTTC. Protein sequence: CASSRGQDYEQYF.

DNA of the CDR3: TGTGCCAGCAGCTTGTGGGTAGCAGACTACAATGAGCAGTTCTTC. This translates into CASSLWVADYNEQFF. The chain employs TRBV5-6 and TRBJ2-1; D not resolved. The ends were cut back, 1 base at V and 3 bases at J, with 11 bases in the middle. This CDR3 region has 15 residues. Germline V CDR1 and CDR2: SGHDT, YYEEEE.